The 18 T cell receptor beta chains below were found in one sample sequenced in a study of T cells after posttransplantation cyclophosphamide. TCRdb's table, derived via immunoSEQ multiplex PCR, lists solely in-frame clones and lacks some. This table holds 18,000 or so clones, less than 90% found once. The sample consisted of memory CD4+ T cells sorted from blood. Receptors originate from a man aged 25-45 years in good health and a related stem cell transplant donor.

The rearrangement joins TRBV18 to TRBJ1-5; maybe TRBD1 (5 bases). The V end was cut by 5 bases, the J end by 1 base, with 12 bases between. In germline, CDR1 is KGHSH, CDR2 LQKENI. The CDR3 is made up of 15 amino acids. As DNA, the CDR3 is TGTGCCAGCTCAGAGCGGGCAGGGAGCAATCAGCCCCAGCATTTT. Translating gives CASSERAGSNQPQHF.

The rearrangement joins TRBV7-2 to TRBJ1-2; D not certain. Per the germline V gene, CDR1 is SGHTA and CDR2 is FQGNSA. This CDR3 is 14 amino acids long. The V end was cut by 7 bases, the J end by 1 base, with 13 bases between. The CDR3 region is CASTPSTGNYGYTF. CDR3 in DNA: TGTGCCAGCACCCCTTCGACGGGTAACTATGGCTACACCTTC. Drawing the rest from reference TRBV7-2 and TRBJ1-2, the complete variable domain is GAGVSQSPSNKVTEKGKDVELRCDPISGHTALYWYRQSLGQGLEFLIYFQGNSAPDKSGLPSDRFSAERTGGSVSTLTIQRTQQEDSAVYLCASTPSTGNYGYTFGSGTRLTVV.

The genes are TRBV5-4 and TRBJ2-5; 7 bases agree with TRBD2. After removal of 4 bases from V and 5 bases from J, the junction contained 11 bases not matched to a gene. From germline, CDR1 is SGHNT and CDR2 YYREEE (reference sequence). The CDR3 is 15 amino acids. CDR3 sequence (DNA): TGTGCCAGCAGCCAGACGGGGGGTCGACCGGAGACCCAGTACTTC. Its protein product is CASSQTGGRPETQYF.

This chain joins TRBV7-9 and TRBJ2-3; D perhaps matches TRBD2 (5 bases). This CDR3 spans 12 amino acids. Germline CDR1 is SEHNR and CDR2 is FQNEAQ (reference sequence). Trimming removed 3 bases from V and 12 bases from J, with 13 bases in between. The CDR3 nucleotides read TGTGCCAGCAGCTTGGAGGATATACGCCAGTATTTT. Amino acids: CASSLEDIRQYF.

This sequence joins TRBV29-1 and TRBJ2-5, with a weak D call TRBD1 (6 bases). The CDR3 totals 14 residues. V was shortened by 5 bases and J by 4 bases, with 17 bases between the two germline ends. Germline CDR1 reads SQVTM; CDR2 reads ANQGSEA. CDR3 protein: CSVPFAGVTETQYF. In nucleotides, the CDR3 is TGCAGCGTTCCCTTTGCAGGGGTTACAGAGACCCAGTACTTC.

The chain carries TRBV19 and TRBJ2-7; 9 nucleotides align to TRBD1. CDR1 and CDR2 from the germline V gene are LNHDA and SQIVND (reference sequence). CDR3 length: 15 residues. Unmatched junction bases numbered 7, after V lost 5 bases and J lost 2 bases. The CDR3 region is CASSLPGQGTYEQYF. The DNA for the CDR3 is TGTGCCAGTAGTCTACCCGGACAGGGGACCTACGAGCAGTACTTC.

This clone has only one observation. The gene calls are TRBV5-6 and TRBJ1-2; D gene unclear. This CDR3 contains 15 residues. V was cut by 0 bases and J by 2 bases, with 11 bases left in between. Germline CDR1 and CDR2: SGHDT and YYEEEE. CDR3 in amino acids: CASSLEWGANYGYTF. CDR3 in DNA: TGTGCCAGCAGCTTGGAATGGGGAGCGAACTATGGCTACACCTTC. The full variable domain, rest sourced from reference TRBV5-6 and TRBJ1-2, is DAGVTQSPTHLIKTRGQQVTLRCSPKSGHDTVSWYQQALGQGPQFIFQYYEEEERQRGNFPDRFSGHQFPNYSSELNVNALLLGDSALYLCASSLEWGANYGYTFGSGTRLTVV.

J is TRBJ2-7 and V is TRBV11-2, with 8 bases identical to TRBD1. The V gene's germline CDR1 is SGHAT and CDR2 FQNNGV. Germline trimming cut 5 bases from V and 4 bases from J; bases unmatched to any gene: 4. This CDR3 has 13 residues. CDR3 in amino acids: CASSRTGTYEQYF. CDR3 in DNA: TGTGCCAGCAGCAGGACAGGGACTTACGAGCAGTACTTC. Full variable domain (outside the CDR3, taken from reference TRBV11-2 and TRBJ2-7): EAGVAQSPRYKIIEKRQSVAFWCNPISGHATLYWYQQILGQGPKLLIQFQNNGVVDDSQLPKDRFSAERLKGVDSTLKIQPAKLEDSAVYLCASSRTGTYEQYFGPGTRLTVT.

This clone has only one observation. The V call is TRBV28, the J call TRBJ1-5; 9 bases match TRBD1. The CDR3 has 14 residues. V lost 6 bases, J lost 4 bases, and 4 bases stayed unmatched. CDR1 is MDHEN, CDR2 SYDVKM, per germline. Written as DNA, the CDR3 is TGTGCCAGCAGCAAGACAGGGGGGAATCAGCCCCAGCATTTT. Protein product: CASSKTGGNQPQHF.

The chain is built from TRBV11-3 and TRBJ2-1; weak D call: TRBD2 (6 bases). Trimming stripped 1 base from V and 0 bases from J, with 10 bases between. Germline V gene sequence: CDR1 SGHNT, CDR2 YENEEA. The CDR3 has 16 residues. CDR3 loop: CASSLAGVGSYNEQFF. In nucleotides, the CDR3 is TGTGCCAGCAGCTTAGCGGGGGTAGGCTCCTACAATGAGCAGTTCTTC.

A single count supports this clone. This chain connects TRBV10-3 to TRBJ2-7; 10 bases line up with TRBD1. Germline CDR1 reads ENHRY; CDR2 reads SYGVKD. V lost 8 bases and J lost 4; bases outside the gene matches: 8. This CDR3 region has 14 residues. In DNA, the CDR3 is TGTGCCATCTTGGCGACAGGGGGCAGGTACGAGCAGTACTTC. This gives the protein CAILATGGRYEQYF.

The CDR3 nucleotides are TGTGCCAGCGAGGGTTTTACATACGAGCAGTACTTC. Its protein is CASEGFTYEQYF. J is TRBJ2-7 and V is TRBV25-1; D is perhaps TRBD2 (5 bases). V lost 8 bases, J lost 4 bases, and 12 bases lay in between. This CDR3 is built from 12 residues. Germline V gene data show CDR1 as MGHDK and CDR2 as SYGVNS.

This chain connects TRBV6-1 to TRBJ1-3; no clear D. V shed 0 bases and J shed 0 bases, with 9 bases lying between them. CDR3 length: 16 amino acids. From germline, CDR1 is MNHNS and CDR2 SASEGT. The CDR3 protein is CASSEALGVSGNTIYF. CDR3 DNA: TGTGCCAGCAGTGAAGCGCTGGGAGTCTCTGGAAACACCATATATTTT.

The chain carries TRBV5-1 and TRBJ1-1; D not certain. The V end lost 3 bases, the J end lost 3 bases, and 18 bases lay between the germline ends. This CDR3 has 16 amino acids. Germline lookup yields CDR1 SGHRS and CDR2 YFSETQ. DNA of the CDR3: TGCGCCAGCAGCTCAGCCCTAGGGAAGAGGGACACTGAAGCTTTCTTT. Translating it yields CASSSALGKRDTEAFF.

CDR3 nucleotide sequence: TGTGCCAGCAACAGCTTATACCGCCTAAATTCACCCCTCCACTTT. This gives the protein CASNSLYRLNSPLHF. V is TRBV11-2 and J is TRBJ1-6; D gene unclear. The length of the CDR3 is 15 residues. Per the germline V gene, CDR1 is SGHAT and CDR2 is FQNNGV. With 7 bases removed from V and 7 bases from J, the gap between germline ends came to 17 bases.

This clone was seen just once. V is TRBV7-2 and J is TRBJ2-5, with TRBD2 identical over 13 bases. The CDR3 runs to 16 residues. In germline, CDR1 is SGHTA, CDR2 FQGNSA. Losses at the gene ends were 5 bases for V and 6 bases for J; bases not matched to a gene: 9. Written as DNA, the CDR3 is TGTGCCAGCAGCCTTTGGACTAGCGGGGGAGGGAAGACCCAGTACTTC. Protein: CASSLWTSGGGKTQYF.

The chain combines TRBV6-4 with TRBJ1-4; D uncertain. This CDR3 contains 16 residues. Trimming took off 2 bases at V and 8 bases at J, with 18 bases between the two ends. Germline loops: CDR1 MRHNA, CDR2 SNTAGT. Written as DNA, the CDR3 is TGTGCCAGCAGTGACAGCGGACGCCCTGAGGGAGAAAAACTGTTTTTT. Translating gives CASSDSGRPEGEKLFF.

There are a few counts of this clone. The V gene is TRBV11-2, the J gene TRBJ1-3; possibly TRBD1 for D (5 bases). This CDR3 has 15 residues. V lost 4 bases and J 0 bases, leaving 10 bases between the germline ends. CDR1 and CDR2 (germline): SGHAT, FQNNGV. Here the CDR3 reads CASSSTVTSGNTIYF. CDR3 in DNA: TGTGCCAGCAGCTCGACAGTTACCTCTGGAAACACCATATATTTT.